This T cell receptor (beta chain) appears in the sequencing data of a study of graft-versus-host responses after intestinal transplantation. Study observations and caveats: Some patients had graft-donor T cell macrochimerism. In their allografts, the ratios of graft-versus-host to host-versus-graft T cell clones were high.

On this clone: Its antigen is as yet unknown.

CDR1 and CDR2 (germline): SNHLY, FYNNEI. The ends lost 8 bases at V and 4 bases at J; junction bases unmatched: 11. This CDR3 has 16 amino acids. TCRdb keeps only in-frame clones here, not all; method: immunoSEQ multiplex PCR. The sample includes 60,000 to 90,000 clones, about 90% of them seen just once. This clonotype was sampled from a human donor who received an intestinal transplant. Here the sequenced sample was unstimulated CD8+ T cells sorted from spleen or lymph node cells, taken before intestinal transplant. V gene TRBV2 combines with J gene TRBJ2-1; TRBD2 matches 10 bases. CDR3 DNA sequence: TGTGCCAGCCGGGTAACAGGACTAGCGGAATACAATGAGCAGTTCTTC. Translating gives CASRVTGLAEYNEQFF.